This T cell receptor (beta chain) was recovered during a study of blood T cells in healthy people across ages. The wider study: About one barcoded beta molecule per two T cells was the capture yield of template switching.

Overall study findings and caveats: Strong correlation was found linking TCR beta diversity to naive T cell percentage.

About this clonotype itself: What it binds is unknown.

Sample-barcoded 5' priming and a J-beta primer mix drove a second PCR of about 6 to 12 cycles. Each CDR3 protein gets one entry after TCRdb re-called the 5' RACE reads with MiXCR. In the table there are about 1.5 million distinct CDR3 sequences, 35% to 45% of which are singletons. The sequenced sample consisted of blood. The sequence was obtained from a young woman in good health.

The CDR3 sequence is CASSHSGGQSTDTQYF. The CDR3 bases are TGTGCCAGCAGCCATAGCGGGGGCCAGAGCACAGATACGCAGTATTTT. The chain carries TRBV7-2 and TRBJ2-3, with 9 bases identical to TRBD2. The ends lost 5 bases at V and 0 bases at J; junction bases unmatched: 6. The CDR3 spans 16 residues. Germline CDR1 is SGHTA and CDR2 is FQGNSA.